This T cell receptor (beta chain) stems from a study of shared clonotypes between healthy human individuals. Study summary: Ranging from 18 to 49 in age, donors were a couple of women and three men.

On this clone: Its antigen is unidentified.

Assay: immunoSEQ multiplex PCR; the TCRdb copy retains only in-frame clones and omits some. The repertoire includes around 2.3 million clones, approximately 95% of them detected once, and 0.1% to 0.15% sits in the top ten. Study conclusions and caveats: Generation of non-shared clonotypes was less probable than generation of clonotypes shared by all four donors. The study's rarefaction showed incomplete sorted-subset sequencing despite large depth.

CDR3 length: 16 amino acids. With 4 bases clipped from V and 5 bases from J, the junction kept 6 bases outside the gene matches. Per the germline V gene, CDR1 is SGHDN and CDR2 is FVKESK. The chain uses TRBV14 and TRBJ2-1; 12 nucleotides line up with TRBD2. Sample: naive CD4+ T cells sorted from blood. Subset noted: CD45RA+ positively selected. This TCR was sampled from a man aged 18 to 29 in good health. The DNA for the CDR3 is TGTGCCAGCAGCCGAAGACTAGCGGGGGACCACAATGAGCAGTTCTTC. Translating it yields CASSRRLAGDHNEQFF.